This TCR beta chain originates from a study of blood T cell repertoires in COVID-19. About the study: Acute and convalescent COVID-19 samples came from the United States, Italy and Spain.

In the authors' methods: The authors estimated nucleated cell counts from reference gene primer amplification. The table came from immunoSEQ multiplex PCR; TCRdb's copy has only in-frame clones and leaves some out. V and J calls and clone size come straight from that table; D and trimming were deduced from the DNA. The data contain some 150,000 clones, 75% to 85% of them singletons. Germline V gene data show CDR1 as MGHRA and CDR2 as YSYEKL. After removal of 3 bases from V and 9 bases from J, the junction contained 20 bases not matched to a gene. The CDR3 runs 18 residues. V usage is TRBV4-1 and J usage is TRBJ2-1; 7 bases map to TRBD1. The source is a woman aged 45-59 years in a cohort sampled during active or convalescent COVID-19. Material for sequencing was peripheral blood. CDR3 residues: CASSQGSETRQGQGEQFF. In DNA, the CDR3 is TGCGCCAGCAGCCAGGGCTCAGAAACTAGACAGGGTCAGGGTGAGCAGTTCTTC.